This entry features one TCR beta chain sequence. Antigen: not known. The CDR3 is 18 residues long. Per germline, CDR1 MNHNS and CDR2 SASEGT. Produced via immunoSEQ multiplex PCR; TCRdb's table is partial and in-frame only. Of some 90,000 clones in the sample, just under 95% are singletons; the top ten hold approximately 0.3%. The sample comes from a study of graft-versus-host responses after intestinal transplantation. The study's findings and limits: Those patients showing graft-donor T cell macrochimerism displayed high graft-versus-host to host-versus-graft clonal ratios in allografts.

This chain connects TRBV6-1 to TRBJ2-5; tentatively, D is TRBD2 (7 bases). Judging by the DNA end, TRBJ2-7 fits better; the J call may be wrong. This receptor was obtained from a human donor who received an intestinal transplant. Sequencing was performed on unstimulated CD4+ T cells sorted from spleen or lymph node cells, taken before intestinal transplant. This CDR3 is CASSDALGGGGSSYEQYF. For the CDR3, the DNA is TGTGCCAGCAGTGACGCCTTAGGCGGCGGGGGCAGCTCCTACGAGCAGTACTTC.